A selection of T cell receptor beta chains follows, all from one sample in a study of blood T cell repertoires in COVID-19. TCRdb's copy holds only in-frame clones and misses some; the assay was immunoSEQ multiplex PCR. This sample has 60,000 to 75,000 clones, with roughly 90% found just once. The sample was peripheral blood. The receptors were sampled from a human donor in a cohort sampled during active COVID-19. The CDR3 runs from the conserved cysteine through the conserved F or W. The D gene is left open where the match is weak. Clone sizes are given selectively: once, few, many, or a class where the clone is expanded.

j_gene: TRBJ2-7
d_gene: TRBD2
v_gene: TRBV5-4
abundance: .
CDR3aa: CASSLLGTSFDEQYF
CDR3nt: TGTGCCAGCAGCTTGCTTGGGACTAGCTTTGACGAGCAGTACTTC

j_gene: TRBJ2-7
d_gene: .
v_gene: TRBV6-5
abundance: .
CDR3aa: CASMRDQIDEQYF
CDR3nt: TGTGCCAGCATGAGGGATCAGATCGACGAGCAGTACTTC

j_gene: TRBJ1-6
d_gene: .
v_gene: TRBV7-8
abundance: .
CDR3aa: CASSPIRGILIEAPLHF
CDR3nt: TGTGCCAGCAGCCCAATAAGGGGGATCTTAATTGAGGCACCCCTCCACTTT

j_gene: TRBJ2-1
d_gene: TRBD2
v_gene: TRBV2
abundance: .
CDR3aa: CASGGSTSGSYYNEQFF
CDR3nt: TGTGCCAGCGGGGGGTCGACTAGCGGGAGCTACTACAATGAGCAGTTCTTC

j_gene: TRBJ1-1
d_gene: TRBD1
v_gene: TRBV5-1
abundance: .
CDR3aa: CASVETGALNTEAFF
CDR3nt: TGCGCCAGCGTTGAGACAGGGGCCTTGAACACTGAAGCTTTCTTT

j_gene: TRBJ2-3
d_gene: TRBD1
v_gene: TRBV5-6
abundance: .
CDR3aa: CASSYGTGILIAPDTQYF
CDR3nt: TGTGCCAGCAGCTACGGGACAGGCATCCTCATTGCACCAGATACGCAGTATTTT

j_gene: TRBJ1-1
d_gene: .
v_gene: TRBV5-6
abundance: few
CDR3aa: CASSFGWSRGSEAFF
CDR3nt: TGTGCCAGCAGCTTTGGTTGGAGCCGCGGCTCCGAAGCTTTCTTT

j_gene: TRBJ1-6
d_gene: .
v_gene: TRBV6-6
abundance: once
CDR3aa: CASNSRLYNSPLHF
CDR3nt: TGTGCCAGCAATAGCAGATTATATAATTCACCCCTCCACTTT

j_gene: TRBJ1-2
d_gene: .
v_gene: TRBV11-2
abundance: .
CDR3aa: CASSLSTYRAGFGYGYTF
CDR3nt: TGTGCCAGCAGCTTGTCCACATACCGGGCGGGGTTTGGCTATGGCTACACCTTC

j_gene: TRBJ2-7
d_gene: .
v_gene: TRBV4-1
abundance: few
CDR3aa: CASSPGLSPDEQYF
CDR3nt: TGCGCCAGCAGCCCCGGACTGTCCCCCGACGAGCAGTACTTC

j_gene: TRBJ1-2
d_gene: .
v_gene: TRBV14
abundance: .
CDR3aa: CASSQNLYGYTF
CDR3nt: TGTGCCAGCAGCCAAAATCTCTATGGCTACACCTTC

j_gene: TRBJ2-5
d_gene: TRBD1
v_gene: TRBV19
abundance: .
CDR3aa: CASSRGETQYF
CDR3nt: TGTGCCAGTTCCAGGGGGGAGACCCAGTACTTC

j_gene: TRBJ1-2
d_gene: .
v_gene: TRBV6-2/TRBV6-3
abundance: .
CDR3aa: CATRYSRQTESYGYTF
CDR3nt: TGTGCCACCCGATACTCGAGACAGACGGAGAGCTATGGCTACACCTTC

j_gene: TRBJ2-4
d_gene: TRBD1
v_gene: TRBV28
abundance: once
CDR3aa: CASSLTGWIQYF
CDR3nt: TGTGCCAGCAGTCTGACAGGGTGGATTCAGTACTTC

j_gene: TRBJ2-1
d_gene: .
v_gene: TRBV4-2
abundance: .
CDR3aa: CASSQDMREPHNEQFF
CDR3nt: TGTGCCAGCAGCCAAGATATGAGGGAGCCCCACAATGAGCAGTTCTTC

j_gene: TRBJ1-2
d_gene: TRBD1
v_gene: TRBV9
abundance: .
CDR3aa: CASSTSRDRGPSYGYTF
CDR3nt: TGTGCCAGCAGCACCAGCCGGGACAGGGGTCCTAGCTATGGCTACACCTTC

j_gene: TRBJ1-1
d_gene: .
v_gene: TRBV28
abundance: .
CDR3aa: CASHGPGAPYYTEAFF
CDR3nt: TGTGCCAGTCACGGCCCAGGGGCGCCTTATTACACTGAAGCTTTCTTT

j_gene: TRBJ1-1
d_gene: .
v_gene: TRBV14
abundance: .
CDR3aa: CASSHPGMNTEAFF
CDR3nt: TGTGCCAGCAGCCACCCCGGGATGAACACTGAAGCTTTCTTT

j_gene: TRBJ1-1
d_gene: .
v_gene: TRBV7-9
abundance: .
CDR3aa: CASSRPGHLNTEAFF
CDR3nt: TGTGCCAGCAGCAGGCCGGGACATTTGAACACTGAAGCTTTCTTT

j_gene: TRBJ1-2
d_gene: .
v_gene: TRBV4-2
abundance: .
CDR3aa: CASSYGGITNYGYTF
CDR3nt: TGTGCCAGCAGCTACGGGGGGATAACTAACTATGGCTACACCTTC

j_gene: TRBJ2-7
d_gene: .
v_gene: TRBV4-1
abundance: .
CDR3aa: CASSQEPHRDYEQYF
CDR3nt: TGCGCCAGCAGCCAAGAGCCACACCGGGACTACGAGCAGTACTTC

j_gene: TRBJ2-3
d_gene: .
v_gene: TRBV14
abundance: once
CDR3aa: CASSQVSADTQYF
CDR3nt: TGTGCCAGCAGCCAAGTTAGTGCAGATACGCAGTATTTT

j_gene: TRBJ2-1
d_gene: TRBD2
v_gene: TRBV6-2/TRBV6-3
abundance: .
CDR3aa: CASSYPIMRGAGGPHEQFF
CDR3nt: TGTGCCAGCAGTTACCCCATAATGCGAGGAGCGGGGGGGCCTCATGAGCAGTTCTTC

j_gene: TRBJ1-5
d_gene: .
v_gene: TRBV6-2/TRBV6-3
abundance: .
CDR3aa: CAGSFSGGRNQPQHF
CDR3nt: TGTGCCGGCAGTTTCTCCGGGGGGCGGAATCAGCCCCAGCATTTT

j_gene: TRBJ2-1
d_gene: .
v_gene: TRBV7-2
abundance: medium-sized
CDR3aa: CASSLGWLDNEQFF
CDR3nt: TGTGCCAGCAGCTTAGGTTGGCTTGACAATGAGCAGTTCTTC

j_gene: TRBJ2-3
d_gene: .
v_gene: TRBV14
abundance: few
CDR3aa: CASSQSEGMGPDTQYF
CDR3nt: TGTGCCAGCAGCCAGTCAGAGGGAATGGGTCCAGATACGCAGTATTTT

j_gene: TRBJ1-1
d_gene: .
v_gene: TRBV5-1
abundance: .
CDR3aa: CASSLEVRGKTEAFF
CDR3nt: TGCGCCAGCAGCTTGGAGGTCAGGGGAAAAACTGAAGCTTTCTTT

j_gene: TRBJ2-5
d_gene: .
v_gene: TRBV4-3
abundance: .
CDR3aa: CASSQDARGAGWETQYF
CDR3nt: TGCGCCAGCAGCCAAGATGCCCGGGGGGCGGGGTGGGAGACCCAGTACTTC

j_gene: TRBJ1-1
d_gene: .
v_gene: TRBV9
abundance: .
CDR3aa: CASSIGGNTEAFF
CDR3nt: TGTGCCAGCAGCATAGGAGGGAACACTGAAGCTTTCTTT

j_gene: TRBJ1-1
d_gene: .
v_gene: TRBV5-1
abundance: .
CDR3aa: CASSATGAEAFF
CDR3nt: TGCGCCAGCAGCGCCACCGGAGCTGAAGCTTTCTTT

j_gene: TRBJ1-1
d_gene: .
v_gene: TRBV6-6
abundance: .
CDR3aa: CASSYSTSEAFF
CDR3nt: TGTGCCAGCAGTTACTCGACAAGTGAAGCTTTCTTT

j_gene: TRBJ2-7
d_gene: .
v_gene: TRBV9
abundance: .
CDR3aa: CASSVAPGQAYEQYF
CDR3nt: TGTGCCAGCAGCGTAGCACCAGGGCAGGCCTACGAGCAGTACTTC

j_gene: TRBJ2-7
d_gene: TRBD2
v_gene: TRBV4-3
abundance: .
CDR3aa: CASSQDPAGLAGGLYEQYF
CDR3nt: TGCGCCAGCAGCCAAGATCCGGCGGGACTAGCGGGGGGCTTGTACGAGCAGTACTTC

j_gene: TRBJ2-7
d_gene: .
v_gene: TRBV7-8
abundance: .
CDR3aa: CASSPGHGSYEQYF
CDR3nt: TGTGCCAGCAGCCCCGGACACGGTTCCTACGAGCAGTACTTC

j_gene: TRBJ2-1
d_gene: TRBD1
v_gene: TRBV5-8
abundance: once
CDR3aa: CASSPATPGTADEQFF
CDR3nt: TGTGCCAGCAGCCCCGCCACCCCCGGGACAGCCGATGAGCAGTTCTTC

j_gene: TRBJ2-3
d_gene: TRBD1
v_gene: TRBV7-6
abundance: .
CDR3aa: CASSSDRSTDTQYF
CDR3nt: TGTGCCAGCAGCTCGGACAGGAGCACAGATACGCAGTATTTT

j_gene: TRBJ2-7
d_gene: TRBD2
v_gene: TRBV7-2
abundance: .
CDR3aa: CASSRPGAGVYEQYF
CDR3nt: TGTGCCAGCAGCCGGCCAGGCGCGGGGGTTTACGAGCAGTACTTC

j_gene: TRBJ2-5
d_gene: TRBD2
v_gene: TRBV5-5
abundance: .
CDR3aa: CASSPSSGVRFKETQYF
CDR3nt: TGTGCCAGCAGCCCCAGTAGCGGGGTGAGATTTAAGGAGACCCAGTACTTC

j_gene: TRBJ1-3
d_gene: .
v_gene: TRBV19
abundance: .
CDR3aa: CASSKEGNTIYF
CDR3nt: TGTGCCAGTAGTAAGGAGGGAAACACCATATATTTT

j_gene: TRBJ2-3
d_gene: .
v_gene: TRBV7-9
abundance: once
CDR3aa: CASSSRQILTDTQYF
CDR3nt: TGTGCCAGCAGCTCACGACAGATTCTCACAGATACGCAGTATTTT

j_gene: TRBJ2-7
d_gene: TRBD2
v_gene: TRBV28
abundance: .
CDR3aa: CASSLTQAGAEQYF
CDR3nt: TGTGCCAGCAGTTTAACCCAAGCGGGAGCCGAGCAGTACTTC

j_gene: TRBJ1-5
d_gene: .
v_gene: TRBV28
abundance: .
CDR3aa: CASSLIGARNQPQHF
CDR3nt: TGTGCCAGCAGTTTAATCGGAGCTCGCAATCAGCCCCAGCATTTT

j_gene: TRBJ2-2
d_gene: .
v_gene: TRBV9
abundance: once
CDR3aa: CASSVGGGRSTGELFF
CDR3nt: TGTGCCAGCAGCGTAGGGGGAGGAAGGTCCACCGGGGAGCTGTTTTTT

j_gene: TRBJ1-3
d_gene: .
v_gene: TRBV5-1
abundance: .
CDR3aa: CASRFDPGTPGNTIYF
CDR3nt: TGCGCCAGCAGGTTTGACCCCGGGACACCTGGAAACACCATATATTTT

j_gene: TRBJ2-1
d_gene: TRBD1
v_gene: TRBV7-2
abundance: .
CDR3aa: CASSGTGGPSSYNEQFF
CDR3nt: TGTGCCAGCAGCGGGACAGGGGGCCCTAGTTCCTACAATGAGCAGTTCTTC

j_gene: TRBJ1-1
d_gene: TRBD1
v_gene: TRBV7-8
abundance: .
CDR3aa: CASSGPRNTGGLFFTEAFF
CDR3nt: TGTGCCAGCAGCGGACCCCGCAACACAGGGGGGTTGTTCTTCACTGAAGCTTTCTTT

j_gene: TRBJ1-6
d_gene: TRBD1
v_gene: TRBV30
abundance: .
CDR3aa: CALDRVNSPLHF
CDR3nt: TGTGCCTTAGACAGGGTTAATTCACCCCTCCACTTT

j_gene: TRBJ2-5
d_gene: TRBD1
v_gene: TRBV12-5
abundance: once
CDR3aa: CASGLVTTGGETQYF
CDR3nt: TGTGCTAGTGGTTTGGTAACGACAGGGGGAGAGACCCAGTACTTC

j_gene: TRBJ2-3
d_gene: .
v_gene: TRBV19
abundance: .
CDR3aa: CASSMLDVIGADTQYF
CDR3nt: TGTGCCAGTAGTATGTTAGACGTAATCGGAGCAGATACGCAGTATTTT

j_gene: TRBJ1-4
d_gene: .
v_gene: TRBV20-1
abundance: .
CDR3aa: CSAGGEKLFF
CDR3nt: TGCAGTGCGGGGGGGGAAAAACTGTTTTTT